This passage covers 28 T cell receptor beta chains from one sample sequenced in a study of blood T cells in healthy people across ages. Alongside a J-beta primer mix, a sample-barcoded 5' primer served in a second PCR lasting roughly 6 to 11 cycles. Using its own MiXCR run on the 5' RACE reads, TCRdb lists one record per CDR3 protein. The sample shows roughly 800,000 distinct CDR3 sequences, roughly 50% of them seen only once. Sequencing input: blood. All receptors come from a man of 80 years or more in good health.

This chain uses TRBV10-3 with TRBJ2-1; 8 bases fit TRBD2. The CDR3 contains 13 residues. Per germline, CDR1 ENHRY and CDR2 SYGVKD. After removal of 11 bases from V and 6 bases from J, the junction contained 9 bases not matched to a gene. The CDR3 loop reads CAARTSPCNEQFF. The CDR3 coding sequence is TGTGCCGCCAGGACTAGCCCCTGCAATGAGCAGTTCTTC.

This chain joins TRBV5-1 and TRBJ1-5; 9 positions agree with TRBD1. Looked up from germline, CDR1 is SGHRS and CDR2 is YFSETQ. V trimming: 4 bases; J trimming: 2 bases; junction bases outside the gene matches: 13. This CDR3 is built from 18 residues. The CDR3 region is CASSPGQGGPWGNQPQHF. CDR3 DNA sequence: TGCGCCAGCAGCCCGGGACAGGGAGGGCCGTGGGGCAATCAGCCCCAGCATTTT.

The chain has TRBV20-1 and TRBJ2-7; TRBD1 matches at 8 bases. The J call is in doubt because the DNA end fits TRBJ2-5 better. The CDR3 totals 15 residues. Germline CDR1 DFQATT, CDR2 SNEGSKA (reference sequence). CDR3 sequence reads: CSARPDRGLGETQYF. Written as DNA, the CDR3 is TGCAGTGCTAGACCAGACAGGGGCCTGGGCGAGACCCAGTACTTC.

V is TRBV18 and J is TRBJ2-7; no reliable D call. This CDR3 comprises 12 residues. Per the germline V gene, CDR1 is KGHSH and CDR2 is LQKENI. With 4 bases removed from V and 6 bases from J, the gap between germline ends came to 10 bases. The chain's CDR3 is CASSLGMREQYF. The CDR3, as DNA: TGTGCCAGCTCACTAGGGATGCGCGAGCAGTACTTC.

V gene TRBV6-5 combines with J gene TRBJ2-1; TRBD2 is a possible D gene (5 bases). There are 12 residues in the CDR3. V shed 6 bases and J shed 6 bases, with 9 bases lying between them. Germline CDR1 reads MNHEY; CDR2 reads SVGAGI. The CDR3 loop is CASSGMGNEQFF. The CDR3 region has the DNA TGTGCCAGCAGCGGGATGGGCAATGAGCAGTTCTTC.

The CDR3 spells CASSRLGTGVLNTEAFF. DNA of the CDR3: TGTGCCAGCAGCCGCCTGGGGACAGGGGTTCTGAACACTGAAGCTTTCTTT. This chain links TRBV11-2 with TRBJ1-1; 10 nucleotides agree with TRBD1. Germline assignment: CDR1 SGHAT and CDR2 FQNNGV. With V trimmed by 5 bases and J by 0 bases, 9 bases remained unmatched. The CDR3 has 17 amino acids.

This chain connects TRBV12-3 or TRBV12-4 to TRBJ2-1, with 10 bases aligning to TRBD2. CDR3 length equals 16 residues. The V segment lost 7 bases and the J segment 6 bases; nucleotides outside the gene matches: 12. In DNA, the CDR3 is TGTGCCAGCACCCAGAGGTCTAGCGGGAGAGGCAATGAGCAGTTCTTC. It is translated as CASTQRSSGRGNEQFF.

The genes are TRBV6-1 and TRBJ2-7; D tentatively fits TRBD1 or TRBD2 (6 bases each). Trimming took 7 bases from V and 5 from J, leaving 15 bases between them. The CDR3 totals 13 residues. Germline V gene data show CDR1 as MNHNS and CDR2 as SASEGT. The CDR3 DNA is TGTGCCAGCACTACGGGGGCACTCCACGAGCAGTACTTC. Protein: CASTTGALHEQYF.

The chain carries TRBV18 and TRBJ2-7; 7 positions agree with TRBD2. The ends lost 3 bases at V and 5 bases at J; junction bases unmatched: 7. This CDR3 contains 14 residues. Germline-derived CDR1 and CDR2 are KGHSH and LQKENI. This CDR3 reads CASSPSGIGHEQYF. The CDR3 DNA reads as TGTGCCAGCTCACCCAGCGGGATCGGCCACGAGCAGTACTTC.

In regard to this clonotype: At one end, the junction sequence differs from germline, possibly due to a read error. The chain carries TRBV29-1 and TRBJ1-5; no definite D call. CDR3 length: 13 residues. Germline V gene lookup returns CDR1 SQVTM and CDR2 ANQGSEA. The CDR3 DNA follows: TGCAGCGTTGGGGATTACAGCAATCAGCCCCGGCATTTT. This codes for CSVGDYSNQPRHF.

This clonotype has more than one count but fewer than ten. V is TRBV18 and J is TRBJ1-4, with 9 nucleotides matching TRBD1. The CDR3 totals 15 residues. V gave up 2 bases and J gave up 6 bases; unmatched junction bases: 4. CDR1 KGHSH and CDR2 LQKENI come from the germline V gene. The chain's CDR3 is CASSPRDRVDEKLFF. DNA for the CDR3: TGTGCCAGCTCACCAAGGGACAGGGTTGATGAAAAACTGTTTTTT. Together with reference TRBV18 and TRBJ1-4, the CDR3 gives the full variable domain: NAGVMQNPRHLVRRRGQEARLRCSPMKGHSHVYWYRQLPEEGLKFMVYLQKENIIDESGMPKERFSAEFPKEGPSILRIQQVVRGDSAAYFCASSPRDRVDEKLFFGSGTQLSVL.

This clonotype occurred a few times. The chain links TRBV11-2 to TRBJ2-7; 8 nucleotides match TRBD2. CDR1 and CDR2 (germline): SGHAT, FQNNGV. V dropped 4 bases and J dropped 0; count of bases not matched to a gene: 5. The CDR3 loop spans 15 amino acids. This CDR3 reads CASSSSSGSSYEQYF. CDR3 bases: TGTGCCAGCAGCTCCTCTAGCGGGTCCTCCTACGAGCAGTACTTC. Drawing the rest from reference TRBV11-2 and TRBJ2-7, the complete variable domain is EAGVAQSPRYKIIEKRQSVAFWCNPISGHATLYWYQQILGQGPKLLIQFQNNGVVDDSQLPKDRFSAERLKGVDSTLKIQPAKLEDSAVYLCASSSSSGSSYEQYFGPGTRLTVT.

The V and J genes are TRBV6-1 and TRBJ2-1; 8 bases are shared with TRBD1. V lost 10 bases to trimming and J lost 12 bases; unmatched junction nucleotides: 11. Looked up from germline, CDR1 is MNHNS and CDR2 is SASEGT. The CDR3 is 12 residues long. The DNA of the CDR3 is TGTGCCAACAGGCCCAGGGGGCCACCGCAGTTCTTC. It encodes CANRPRGPPQFF.

The chain is built from TRBV11-2 and TRBJ1-5; D not resolved. Germline V gene lookup returns CDR1 SGHAT and CDR2 FQNNGV. The ends were cut back, 5 bases at V and 6 bases at J, with 11 bases in the middle. The CDR3 totals 13 residues. In DNA, the CDR3 is TGTGCCAGCAGCCCGGGTCCTAGTCAGCCCCAGCATTTT. Amino acids: CASSPGPSQPQHF.

The V and J genes are TRBV7-2 and TRBJ2-7, with D possibly matching TRBD1 (6 bases). The CDR3 contains 14 residues. Trimming stripped 4 bases from V and 2 bases from J, with 12 bases between. CDR1 SGHTA and CDR2 FQGNSA come from the germline V gene. CDR3 region: CASSSNRVAYEQYF. The CDR3 DNA reads as TGTGCCAGCAGCTCGAACAGGGTGGCCTACGAGCAGTACTTC. The variable domain in full, with the rest retrieved from reference TRBV7-2 and TRBJ2-7, is GAGVSQSPSNKVTEKGKDVELRCDPISGHTALYWYRQSLGQGLEFLIYFQGNSAPDKSGLPSDRFSAERTGGSVSTLTIQRTQQEDSAVYLCASSSNRVAYEQYFGPGTRLTVT.

The V gene is TRBV20-1, the J gene TRBJ2-1, with D perhaps matching TRBD2 (7 bases). Looked up from germline, CDR1 is DFQATT and CDR2 is SNEGSKA (reference sequence). The V end was cut by 5 bases, the J end by 5 bases, with 19 bases between. The CDR3 sequence is 15 residues long. The DNA of the CDR3 is TGCAGTGCTCCCCCAGGGGCGGGAGACAACAATGAGCAGTTCTTC. As protein: CSAPPGAGDNNEQFF.

There are a few counts of this clonotype. The chain carries TRBV28 and TRBJ2-6; D not certain. CDR1 and CDR2 (germline): MDHEN, SYDVKM. CDR3 length: 14 amino acids. Between the trimmed V and J ends, which lost 8 bases and 1 base, there was a span of 9 bases. DNA of the CDR3: TGTGCCAGCGAAACGTCGTCTGGGGCCAACGTCCTGACTTTC. Translating gives CASETSSGANVLTF.

The rearrangement joins TRBV10-3 to TRBJ2-7; 7 bases align to TRBD1. CDR3 length: 12 amino acids. V lost 10 bases and J lost 1; bases outside the gene matches: 4. Looked up from germline, CDR1 is ENHRY and CDR2 is SYGVKD. CDR3 sequence: CASGTASYEQYF. Here the CDR3 DNA reads TGTGCCAGTGGGACAGCTTCCTACGAGCAGTACTTC.

The chain recombines TRBV27 with TRBJ2-5, with TRBD2 as a possible D gene (6 bases). V lost 5 bases, J lost 11 bases, and 24 bases lay in between. Germline V gene data show CDR1 as MNHEY and CDR2 as SMNVEV (reference sequence). The CDR3 contains 15 residues. The CDR3 is CASSPRAIGGFEQYF. Here the CDR3 DNA reads TGTGCCAGCAGTCCCAGGGCAATCGGGGGTTTTGAGCAGTACTTC.

This chain connects TRBV3-1 to TRBJ2-1; 8 bases line up with TRBD1. Germline V CDR1 and CDR2: LGHDT, YNNKEL (reference sequence). J gave up 8 bases and V 4 bases, and 10 bases lay outside the gene matches. The CDR3 contains 15 residues. CDR3 residues: CASSRARTGIDEQFF. DNA of the CDR3: TGTGCCAGCAGCCGGGCTAGGACAGGGATCGATGAGCAGTTCTTC.

On this clonotype: Mismatch with germline at one junction end may stem from a read error. The chain's CDR3 is CASSDSEGAGTQYF. The CDR3 nucleotides read TGTGCCAGCAGTGACTCGGAGGGTGCCGGGACCCAGTACTTC. The V gene is TRBV6-6, the J gene TRBJ2-5; weak D call: TRBD2 (6 bases). The CDR3 is 14 residues long. Looked up from germline, CDR1 is MNHNY and CDR2 is SVGAGI (reference sequence).

The chain combines TRBV9 with TRBJ2-5; 13 nucleotides match TRBD2. The CDR3 length is 17 residues. Germline loops: CDR1 SGDLS, CDR2 YYNGEE. V shed 0 bases and J 4 bases; nucleotides not matched to a gene: 6. DNA for the CDR3: TGTGCCAGCAGCGTAGGACTAGCGGGAGGTGGAGGAGAGACCCAGTACTTC. The encoded protein is CASSVGLAGGGGETQYF.

The V and J genes are TRBV29-1 and TRBJ2-5; 9 bases line up with TRBD2. There are 13 residues in the CDR3. CDR1 and CDR2 (germline): SQVTM, ANQGSEA. Trimming removed 6 bases from V and 5 bases from J; junction bases left unmatched: 7. The CDR3 reads CSVLAGSGETQYF. The CDR3 region has the DNA TGCAGCGTCCTAGCGGGATCGGGGGAGACCCAGTACTTC.

The genes are TRBV28 and TRBJ2-5, with D maybe TRBD2 (6 bases). V shed 2 bases and J shed 11 bases, with 21 bases lying between them. CDR1 is MDHEN, CDR2 SYDVKM, per germline. The CDR3 loop spans 15 amino acids. The chain's CDR3 is CASSLPGTEYNEQYF. CDR3 nucleotides: TGTGCCAGCAGTTTACCCGGGACTGAGTACAATGAGCAGTACTTC.

On this clonotype: One end of the junction is discordant with germline, which a read error may explain. The chain couples TRBV25-1 to TRBJ1-4; D gene ambiguous. The germline gives CDR1 MGHDK, CDR2 SYGVNS. The CDR3 spans 13 residues. CDR3 in DNA: TGTGCCAGCAGGACGGGGATTAGGGAAAAACCGTTTTTT. Its translation: CASRTGIREKPFF.

The rearrangement joins TRBV12-3 or TRBV12-4 to TRBJ2-3; D uncertain. The CDR3 is 15 amino acids. V was trimmed by 3 bases and J by 8 bases, leaving 18 bases between them. This CDR3 is CASSFQQNLGATQYF. In DNA form, the CDR3 reads TGTGCCAGCAGTTTCCAGCAGAACCTTGGAGCTACGCAGTATTTT.

This clonotype was seen a handful of times. The rearrangement links TRBV5-6 to TRBJ2-3, with D possibly matching TRBD2 (6 bases). V lost 0 bases to trimming and J lost 4 bases, with 18 bases between them. Germline CDR1 is SGHDT and CDR2 is YYEEEE. CDR3 length equals 17 residues. For the CDR3, the DNA is TGTGCCAGCAGCTTGGGGAGGGGATTGTTTTCATCAGATACGCAGTATTTT. Its protein is CASSLGRGLFSSDTQYF.

Only a few counts were recorded for this clonotype. The rearrangement uses TRBV29-1 and TRBJ1-4; 9 bases agree with TRBD1. From germline, CDR1 is SQVTM and CDR2 ANQGSEA. V lost 2 bases, J lost 5 bases, and 3 bases stayed unmatched. The CDR3 totals 14 residues. CDR3 bases: TGCAGCGTTGAATCCGGGACAGGGAATGAAAAACTGTTTTTT. This codes for CSVESGTGNEKLFF. The whole variable domain, filled in from reference TRBV29-1 and TRBJ1-4, reads SAVISQKPSRDICQRGTSLTIQCQVDSQVTMMFWYRQQPGQSLTLIATANQGSEATYESGFVIDKFPISRPNLTFSTLTVSNMSPEDSSIYLCSVESGTGNEKLFFGSGTQLSVL.